This is a list of T cell receptor beta chains from one sample in a study of T-cell memory formation after mild COVID-19. From the 5' RACE reads, TCRdb called clonotypes with MiXCR, one entry per CDR3 protein. The sample lists about 130,000 distinct CDR3 sequences; less than 6.5% were seen once. The specimen was PBMCs or a T cell subset sorted from them (not recorded which). Source of these receptors: an adult woman who had mild COVID-19 (a few samples of this study predate the infection). Cell type and time point are not known. CDR3s include the opening cysteine and the closing phenylalanine or tryptophan. A D gene is named only where the DNA matches it firmly. Only part of the rows carry a size: once, few, many, or a class if the clone is expanded.

v_call: TRBV24-1
d_call: .
j_call: TRBJ1-5
clone_size: few
cdr3_aa: CATSDGGINQPQHF
cdr3_nt: TGTGCCACCAGTGATGGGGGCATCAATCAGCCCCAGCATTTT

v_call: TRBV4-1
d_call: .
j_call: TRBJ1-1
clone_size: medium-sized
cdr3_aa: CASSHPLNTEAFF
cdr3_nt: TGCGCCAGCAGCCACCCTCTTAACACTGAAGCTTTCTTT

v_call: TRBV4-1
d_call: TRBD2
j_call: TRBJ2-1
clone_size: few
cdr3_aa: CASSQVTSGTEQFF
cdr3_nt: TGCGCCAGCAGCCAAGTGACTAGCGGAACTGAGCAGTTCTTC

v_call: TRBV14
d_call: .
j_call: TRBJ2-1
clone_size: .
cdr3_aa: CASRSSWYNEQFF
cdr3_nt: TGTGCCAGCAGGAGTTCTTGGTACAATGAGCAGTTCTTC

v_call: TRBV5-1
d_call: TRBD1
j_call: TRBJ2-7
clone_size: .
cdr3_aa: CASSSRQGSDYEQYF
cdr3_nt: TGCGCCAGCAGCTCGAGACAGGGGTCGGACTACGAGCAGTACTTC

v_call: TRBV21-1
d_call: .
j_call: TRBJ2-7
clone_size: few
cdr3_aa: CASSKVTSPNSYEQYF
cdr3_nt: TGTGCCAGCAGCAAAGTTACCTCACCAAACTCCTACGAGCAGTACTTC

v_call: TRBV4-2
d_call: .
j_call: TRBJ2-7
clone_size: many
cdr3_aa: CASSQDLWDEQYF
cdr3_nt: TGTGCCAGCAGCCAAGATCTTTGGGACGAGCAGTACTTC

v_call: TRBV5-1
d_call: TRBD1
j_call: TRBJ1-1
clone_size: few
cdr3_aa: CASGLQGGKTNTEAFF
cdr3_nt: TGCGCCAGCGGATTACAGGGGGGGAAGACGAACACTGAAGCTTTCTTT

v_call: TRBV12-3/TRBV12-4
d_call: .
j_call: TRBJ2-5
clone_size: few
cdr3_aa: CASRAGVGETQYF
cdr3_nt: TGTGCCAGCAGGGCAGGGGTTGGGGAGACCCAGTACTTC

v_call: TRBV29-1
d_call: .
j_call: TRBJ2-7
clone_size: many
cdr3_aa: CSVTIPETLSYEQYF
cdr3_nt: TGCAGCGTTACGATTCCGGAGACCCTTTCCTACGAGCAGTACTTC

v_call: TRBV18
d_call: TRBD1
j_call: TRBJ2-5
clone_size: many
cdr3_aa: CASSRDRSETQYF
cdr3_nt: TGTGCCAGCTCTCGGGACAGGTCGGAGACCCAGTACTTC

v_call: TRBV3-1
d_call: TRBD1
j_call: TRBJ1-1
clone_size: few
cdr3_aa: CASSRTGGAVNTEAFF
cdr3_nt: TGTGCCAGCAGCCGGACAGGGGGCGCGGTGAACACTGAAGCTTTCTTT

v_call: TRBV5-6
d_call: .
j_call: TRBJ2-3
clone_size: .
cdr3_aa: CASSLVGRGTDTQYF
cdr3_nt: TGTGCCAGCAGCTTGGTTGGGAGAGGCACAGATACGCAGTATTTT

v_call: TRBV7-2
d_call: TRBD2
j_call: TRBJ2-1
clone_size: .
cdr3_aa: CASSQLAGAYNEQFF
cdr3_nt: TGTGCCAGCAGCCAGCTAGCGGGGGCCTACAATGAGCAGTTCTTC

v_call: TRBV7-9
d_call: TRBD1
j_call: TRBJ1-2
clone_size: many
cdr3_aa: CASSLAGQGRHAGYTF
cdr3_nt: TGTGCCAGCAGCTTAGCCGGACAGGGCCGACATGCGGGCTACACCTTC

v_call: TRBV5-1
d_call: TRBD1
j_call: TRBJ2-5
clone_size: .
cdr3_aa: CASSTGQGAQETQYF
cdr3_nt: TGCGCCAGCAGCACCGGACAGGGGGCCCAAGAGACCCAGTACTTC

v_call: TRBV4-2
d_call: TRBD2
j_call: TRBJ2-7
clone_size: .
cdr3_aa: CASSPHPSWTSGRGAWDEQYF
cdr3_nt: TGTGCCAGCAGCCCCCACCCCTCTTGGACTAGCGGGAGGGGGGCGTGGGACGAGCAGTACTTC

v_call: TRBV2
d_call: .
j_call: TRBJ2-7
clone_size: .
cdr3_aa: CASSVGGQIYEQYF
cdr3_nt: TGTGCCAGCAGTGTCGGGGGGCAAATATACGAGCAGTACTTC

v_call: TRBV5-1
d_call: .
j_call: TRBJ2-3
clone_size: .
cdr3_aa: CASSLTNSATDTQYF
cdr3_nt: TGCGCCAGCAGCTTGACGAATAGCGCCACAGATACGCAGTATTTT

v_call: TRBV4-1
d_call: .
j_call: TRBJ1-4
clone_size: .
cdr3_aa: CASSWDWSATNEKLFF
cdr3_nt: TGCGCCAGCAGCTGGGATTGGAGTGCAACTAATGAAAAACTGTTTTTT

v_call: TRBV10-2
d_call: .
j_call: TRBJ2-2
clone_size: few
cdr3_aa: CASSNWRRGTGELFF
cdr3_nt: TGCGCCAGCAGTAACTGGAGACGGGGCACCGGGGAGCTGTTTTTT

v_call: TRBV12-3/TRBV12-4
d_call: TRBD2
j_call: TRBJ2-1
clone_size: .
cdr3_aa: CASLTSGRAYNEQFF
cdr3_nt: TGTGCCAGCCTGACTAGCGGGAGGGCCTACAATGAGCAGTTCTTC

v_call: TRBV4-3
d_call: .
j_call: TRBJ2-3
clone_size: .
cdr3_aa: CASSQSQQRFNTDTQYF
cdr3_nt: TGCGCCAGCAGCCAATCCCAACAACGGTTCAACACAGATACGCAGTATTTT

v_call: TRBV12-3/TRBV12-4
d_call: .
j_call: TRBJ1-2
clone_size: .
cdr3_aa: CASSFGGTNYGYTF
cdr3_nt: TGTGCCAGCAGTTTTGGGGGTACTAACTATGGCTACACCTTC

v_call: TRBV30
d_call: TRBD1
j_call: TRBJ2-5
clone_size: many
cdr3_aa: CAWAGTGQETQYF
cdr3_nt: TGTGCCTGGGCCGGGACAGGACAAGAGACCCAGTACTTC

v_call: TRBV24-1
d_call: TRBD2
j_call: TRBJ2-1
clone_size: .
cdr3_aa: CATSELAGGTYNEQFF
cdr3_nt: TGTGCCACCAGTGAGTTAGCGGGAGGTACCTACAATGAGCAGTTCTTC

v_call: TRBV7-2
d_call: .
j_call: TRBJ2-3
clone_size: few
cdr3_aa: CASSLASGVGGTDTQYF
cdr3_nt: TGTGCCAGCAGCTTAGCGTCCGGGGTGGGAGGCACAGATACGCAGTATTTT

v_call: TRBV29-1
d_call: .
j_call: TRBJ2-1
clone_size: many
cdr3_aa: CSVERYNEQFF
cdr3_nt: TGCAGCGTTGAACGTTACAATGAGCAGTTCTTC

v_call: TRBV20-1
d_call: .
j_call: TRBJ2-1
clone_size: few
cdr3_aa: CSPKGGYYNEQFF
cdr3_nt: TGCAGTCCCAAGGGGGGTTATTACAATGAGCAGTTCTTC